This paragraph reports one TCR beta chain. This sample is drawn from a study of blood T cell repertoires in COVID-19. Overall study: In each case, the material was cDNA or gDNA derived from T cells, B-cell-depleted T cells, or PBMCs.

The CDR3 is 15 amino acids. Germline V lookup: CDR1 SGDLS, CDR2 YYNGEE. Deletions cut 3 bases from V and 3 bases from J, with 12 bases between. Using immunoSEQ multiplex PCR, the repertoire was profiled, and TCRdb retains in-frame clones only, with some absent. The table records 400,000 to 550,000 clones, around 89% of them present only once. The chain combines TRBV9 with TRBJ2-2; no firm D call. The sample was peripheral blood. This receptor was obtained from a woman in her 30s with acute or convalescent COVID-19. The CDR3 reads CASSEENFYTGELFF. The CDR3 nucleotides read TGTGCCAGCAGCGAGGAGAACTTCTACACCGGGGAGCTGTTTTTT.